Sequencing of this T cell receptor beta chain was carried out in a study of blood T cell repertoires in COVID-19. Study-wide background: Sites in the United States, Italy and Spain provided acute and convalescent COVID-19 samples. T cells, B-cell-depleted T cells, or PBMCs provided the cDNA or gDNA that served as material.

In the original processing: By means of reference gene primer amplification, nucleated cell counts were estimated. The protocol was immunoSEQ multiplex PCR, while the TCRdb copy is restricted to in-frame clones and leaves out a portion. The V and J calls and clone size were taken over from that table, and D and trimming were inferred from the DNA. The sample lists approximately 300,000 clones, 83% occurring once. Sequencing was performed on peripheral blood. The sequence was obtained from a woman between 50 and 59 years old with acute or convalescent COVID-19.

CDR3 bases: TGTGCCAGCAGCCGTCTTGTCGGCTCTGGAAACACCATATATTTT. Its translation is CASSRLVGSGNTIYF. The chain couples TRBV6-5 to TRBJ1-3; no firm D call. The CDR3 is 15 amino acids. Between the trimmed V and J ends, which lost 6 bases and 0 bases, there was a span of 12 bases. CDR1 MNHEY and CDR2 SVGAGI come from the germline V gene.